This T cell receptor beta chain was observed in a study of blood T cell repertoires in COVID-19. V was cut by 0 bases and J by 6 bases, with 7 bases left in between. In germline, CDR1 is SGHDT, CDR2 YYEEEE. The CDR3 sequence is 14 residues long. The protocol was immunoSEQ multiplex PCR, while the TCRdb copy is restricted to in-frame clones and leaves out a portion. The sample has some 52,000 clones, 85% to 90% seen once. The clonotype comes from a man between 65 and 80 years old with acute or convalescent COVID-19. The sequenced sample was peripheral blood. The V and J genes are TRBV5-6 and TRBJ1-6; no clear D gene. As DNA, the CDR3 is TGTGCCAGCAGCTTGGCAGGCCCTAATTCACCCCTCCACTTT. It encodes CASSLAGPNSPLHF.